The clone carrying this TCR beta chain was picked up many times. Its antigen is unidentified. The sample belongs to a study of regulatory T cells in long-lasting Graves disease. Time point indicated: newly diagnosed GD, antithyroid drugs for less than 3 months. RNA from PBMCs was the source of the TCR library. From an endocrinology department in Xi'an, China, came the patients. Researchers made TCR beta libraries by using iRepertoire HTBI primers and running Arm-PCR on CDR3 regions. TCRdb recomputed calls from the multiplex PCR reads with MiXCR, one row per CDR3 protein. This sample carries roughly 400,000 distinct CDR3 sequences, 16% of them seen once, and the ten largest clones take roughly 23%. Study-level points and caveats: Among persistent patients, a larger number of public clonotypes were shared (about 3,000) than among newly diagnosed patients (about 970).

Germline loops: CDR1 DFQATT, CDR2 SNEGSKA (reference sequence). With 6 bases removed from V and 7 bases from J, the gap between germline ends came to 15 bases. CDR3 size: 12 residues. The data were also submitted as part of a second study, on T cells in Graves' hyperthyroidism and ophthalmopathy. That study reports: Newly diagnosed hyperthyroidism, duration under 2 months, in patients aged 18 to 65. Most thyroid clonotypes with frequency above 0.001 were detected in blood.

The rearrangement links TRBV20-1 to TRBJ1-1, with a possible D match to TRBD1 (6 bases). The clonotype was recovered from a woman younger than 35 with Graves disease. This sample comprised peripheral blood mononuclear cells (PBMCs), obtained at new diagnosis, from a patient treated with antithyroid drugs. CDR3 sequence: CSATGTTSEAFF. The DNA for the CDR3 is TGCAGTGCCACCGGGACAACTAGTGAAGCTTTCTTT.